These T cell receptor beta chains were read from a single sample in a study of type 1 regulatory T cells. Their target antigens are unknown. TCRdb re-called the reads through MiXCR, storing one row per CDR3 protein. This sample carries tens of thousands of distinct CDR3 sequences, under 25% of them seen once, and the ten largest clones take roughly 8.3%. Sample: cultured type 1 regulatory T (Tr1) cells, either the whole culture or a sorted fraction (not recorded which). Receptor source: a human donor in good health. The CDR3 runs from the conserved cysteine through the conserved F or W. A D gene is named only where the DNA matches it firmly. The size field is filled for only some rows; it gives once, few, many or a size class.

J: TRBJ2-4; size: few; length: 15; V: TRBV7-3; D: TRBD2; DNA: TGTGCCAGCAGCTCCCCGACTAGCGAGCCAAACATTCAGTACTTC; CDR3: CASSSPTSEPNIQYF
J: TRBJ2-7; size: many; length: 14; V: TRBV5-1; D: TRBD2; DNA: TGCGCCAGCAGTGGGAGCGGGATAGGCTACGAGCAGTACTTC; CDR3: CASSGSGIGYEQYF
J: TRBJ2-1; size: -; length: 17; V: TRBV20-1; D: TRBD2; DNA: TGCAGTGCTAGTGTGCCCGGGGGCAGCGGGAGGAGGAGTGAGCAGTTCTTC; CDR3: CSASVPGGSGRRSEQFF
J: TRBJ2-1; size: -; length: 14; V: TRBV5-1; D: -; DNA: TGCGCCAGCAGCTTGACGGCAGGGAAAAATGAGCAGTTCTTC; CDR3: CASSLTAGKNEQFF
J: TRBJ2-1; size: -; length: 14; V: TRBV27; D: TRBD2; DNA: TGTGCCAGCAGTTTGGGAACTAGCGGGAGAGGTCGGTTCTTC; CDR3: CASSLGTSGRGRFF
J: TRBJ1-1; size: -; length: 13; V: TRBV7-2; D: -; DNA: TGTGCCAGCAGCTTACCTGGATTAACTGAAGCTTTCTTT; CDR3: CASSLPGLTEAFF
J: TRBJ1-2; size: -; length: 15; V: TRBV7-8; D: TRBD1; DNA: TGTGCCAGCAGCGTTTCCGGGACAGGGGGCCGGGGCTACACCTTC; CDR3: CASSVSGTGGRGYTF
J: TRBJ1-3; size: few; length: 15; V: TRBV12-3/TRBV12-4; D: -; DNA: TGTGCCAGCAGTTTACTGGATACGGCTGGAAACACCATATATTTT; CDR3: CASSLLDTAGNTIYF
J: TRBJ2-7; size: -; length: 13; V: TRBV18; D: TRBD2; DNA: TGTGCCAGCTCACGGAGCGGGGAATACGAGCAGTACTTC; CDR3: CASSRSGEYEQYF
J: TRBJ2-1; size: -; length: 14; V: TRBV6-5; D: TRBD1; DNA: TGTGCCAGCAGCCCTGACAGGGTTATCAATGAGCAGTTCTTC; CDR3: CASSPDRVINEQFF
J: TRBJ2-4; size: -; length: 14; V: TRBV29-1; D: -; DNA: TGCAGCGTTCGAAGGGACTTAGCCAAAAACATTCAGTACTTC; CDR3: CSVRRDLAKNIQYF
J: TRBJ1-2; size: few; length: 12; V: TRBV6-5; D: -; DNA: TGTGCCAGCAGGTTCCGGAGTGATGGCTACACCTTC; CDR3: CASRFRSDGYTF
J: TRBJ1-5; size: -; length: 15; V: TRBV6-1; D: -; DNA: TGTGCCAGCAGCCCGCTCGGGAGAGGTAATCAGCCCCAGCATTTT; CDR3: CASSPLGRGNQPQHF
J: TRBJ2-5; size: -; length: 13; V: TRBV12-3/TRBV12-4; D: -; DNA: TGTGCCAGCAGTTTCGGGGATCAAGAGACCCAGTACTTC; CDR3: CASSFGDQETQYF
J: TRBJ1-4; size: few; length: 17; V: TRBV7-8; D: TRBD1; DNA: TGTGCCAGCAGCTCTCCGGGACAGGGGGCGGTTAGGGAAAAACTGTTTTTT; CDR3: CASSSPGQGAVREKLFF
J: TRBJ2-1; size: -; length: 13; V: TRBV4-1; D: -; DNA: TGCGCCAGCAGCCAAGTAAACAGTATAAGGCAGTTCTTC; CDR3: CASSQVNSIRQFF
J: TRBJ1-5; size: -; length: 13; V: TRBV4-2; D: -; DNA: TGTGCCAGCAGCCAAGATCTGAGTCAGCCCCAGCATTTT; CDR3: CASSQDLSQPQHF
J: TRBJ2-5; size: few; length: 13; V: TRBV15; D: TRBD2; DNA: TGTGCCACCAGCCCGGGACTACAAGAGACCCAGTACTTC; CDR3: CATSPGLQETQYF
J: TRBJ2-1; size: few; length: 14; V: TRBV12-3/TRBV12-4; D: TRBD2; DNA: TGTGCCAGCAGTTCTCCGGGACTATGGAATGAGCAGTTCTTC; CDR3: CASSSPGLWNEQFF
J: TRBJ2-5; size: many; length: 11; V: TRBV5-1; D: -; DNA: TGTGCCAGCAGCTTAGCGGAGACCCAGTACTTC; CDR3: CASSLAETQYF
J: TRBJ1-2; size: -; length: 14; V: TRBV4-2; D: TRBD1; DNA: TGTGCCAGCAGCCAATCGGGACAGGGCTATGGCTACACCTTC; CDR3: CASSQSGQGYGYTF
J: TRBJ2-7; size: -; length: 14; V: TRBV7-2; D: -; DNA: TGTGCCAGCAGCTTAATCGGCGGTAACTACGAGCGGTACTTC; CDR3: CASSLIGGNYERYF
J: TRBJ2-4; size: -; length: 13; V: TRBV20-1; D: -; DNA: TGCAGTGCCTTTCCCGGAGGGAAAAACATTCAGTACTTC; CDR3: CSAFPGGKNIQYF
J: TRBJ2-2; size: few; length: 17; V: TRBV5-1; D: TRBD1; DNA: TGCGCCAGCAGCTGGGACAGGACATCGACGAACACCGGGGAGCTGTTTTTT; CDR3: CASSWDRTSTNTGELFF
J: TRBJ2-5; size: few; length: 13; V: TRBV6-1; D: TRBD2; DNA: TGTGCCACCCGGACTAGCGGCCAAGAGACCCAGTACTTC; CDR3: CATRTSGQETQYF
J: TRBJ2-5; size: many; length: 17; V: TRBV20-1; D: TRBD1; DNA: TGCAGTGCTAGAGTACCCGGGACAGGGGGCTTCCGGGAGACCCAGTACTTC; CDR3: CSARVPGTGGFRETQYF
J: TRBJ2-5; size: few; length: 14; V: TRBV7-7; D: -; DNA: TGTGCTAGCAGCTTATCTGGGGCGCCCGAGACCCAGTGCTTC; CDR3: CASSLSGAPETQCF
J: TRBJ2-7; size: few; length: 14; V: TRBV9; D: TRBD2; DNA: TGTGCCAGCAGCGGGGGGACTAGCTTCGACGAGCAGTACTTC; CDR3: CASSGGTSFDEQYF
J: TRBJ2-7; size: few; length: 13; V: TRBV28; D: -; DNA: TGTGCCAGCAGTCCCCCGGGGACCTACGAGCAGTACTTC; CDR3: CASSPPGTYEQYF
J: TRBJ2-1; size: few; length: 16; V: TRBV28; D: TRBD2; DNA: TGTGCCAGCTCCCGAGGGGTTGCGGGAGCTTTTTATGAGCAGTTCTTC; CDR3: CASSRGVAGAFYEQFF
J: TRBJ1-6; size: many; length: 12; V: TRBV12-3/TRBV12-4; D: -; DNA: TGTGCCAGCAGTTTACGTAATTCACCCCTCCACTTT; CDR3: CASSLRNSPLHF
J: TRBJ2-2; size: -; length: 12; V: TRBV5-1; D: -; DNA: TGCGCCAGCGGCTTGCCGGGAGTGGAGCTGTTTTTT; CDR3: CASGLPGVELFF
J: TRBJ2-5; size: few; length: 14; V: TRBV9; D: TRBD2; DNA: TGTGCCAGCAGCGCCCAGACTAGCTCGGAGACCCAGTACTTC; CDR3: CASSAQTSSETQYF
J: TRBJ2-2; size: few; length: 15; V: TRBV20-1; D: -; DNA: TGCAGTGCTCAAGCCGGGAGCCTGCATCCCGGGGAGCTGTTTTTT; CDR3: CSAQAGSLHPGELFF
J: TRBJ1-2; size: many; length: 15; V: TRBV5-1; D: TRBD1; DNA: TGCGCCAGCCGGCGTTCACGGGACAGCGACTATGGCTACACCTTC; CDR3: CASRRSRDSDYGYTF
J: TRBJ1-1; size: many; length: 13; V: TRBV20-1; D: -; DNA: TGCAGTGCTAGCCCCGGGTCAGAACGAGTTGCTTTCTTT; CDR3: CSASPGSERVAFF
J: TRBJ1-4; size: medium-sized; length: 12; V: TRBV24-1; D: -; DNA: TGTGCCACCAGTCGGGACAACGAAAAACTGTTTTTT; CDR3: CATSRDNEKLFF
J: TRBJ1-1; size: -; length: 15; V: TRBV30; D: -; DNA: TGTGCCTGGAAACCTGTAGCAGGGTTGAACACTGAAGCTTTCTTT; CDR3: CAWKPVAGLNTEAFF
J: TRBJ2-1; size: many; length: 13; V: TRBV5-1; D: -; DNA: TGCGCCAGCAGCTACGGGACCCAGGGGGAGCAGTTCTTC; CDR3: CASSYGTQGEQFF
J: TRBJ2-1; size: -; length: 12; V: TRBV20-1; D: TRBD2; DNA: TGCAGTGCTAGGGAGACTAGCGGGAGCTCCGTCTTT; CDR3: CSARETSGSSVF
J: TRBJ2-1; size: few; length: 16; V: TRBV24-1; D: TRBD2; DNA: TGTGCCACCAGTGAACTACCTAGCGGGAGGGTCCATGAGCAGTTCTTC; CDR3: CATSELPSGRVHEQFF
J: TRBJ1-2; size: few; length: 14; V: TRBV18; D: TRBD1; DNA: TGTGCCAGCTCACCACCGACAGGGACCTATGGCTACACCTTC; CDR3: CASSPPTGTYGYTF
J: TRBJ2-5; size: many; length: 12; V: TRBV10-3; D: -; DNA: TGTGCCACGAGCCCCGTCGAAGAGACCCAGTACTTC; CDR3: CATSPVEETQYF
J: TRBJ2-7; size: few; length: 11; V: TRBV7-9; D: -; DNA: TGTGCCAGCAGCTTAACCTACGAGCAGTACTTC; CDR3: CASSLTYEQYF
J: TRBJ2-5; size: -; length: 13; V: TRBV18; D: TRBD1; DNA: TGTGCCAGCTCACTGGACAGGGGAGAGACCCAGTACTTC; CDR3: CASSLDRGETQYF
J: TRBJ2-1; size: few; length: 11; V: TRBV15; D: TRBD1; DNA: TGTGCCACCAGCCGGACAGGGATTAGGTTCTTC; CDR3: CATSRTGIRFF
J: TRBJ1-1; size: -; length: 14; V: TRBV12-3/TRBV12-4; D: TRBD1; DNA: TGTGCCAGCACGTTCCAGGGGGCTAACACTGAAGCTTTCTTT; CDR3: CASTFQGANTEAFF
J: TRBJ1-6; size: -; length: 17; V: TRBV5-1; D: -; DNA: TGCGCCAGCAGCTTGTTGGGCACAAAGCCAACAGGATCACCCCTCCACTTT; CDR3: CASSLLGTKPTGSPLHF
J: TRBJ2-5; size: -; length: 15; V: TRBV4-3; D: TRBD1; DNA: TGCGCCAGCAGCCAGAGGACAGGGCCCCAAGAGACCCAGTACTTC; CDR3: CASSQRTGPQETQYF
J: TRBJ1-2; size: -; length: 13; V: TRBV5-1; D: -; DNA: TGCGCCAGCGGCGGATTTCCCGGAAATGGCTACACCTTC; CDR3: CASGGFPGNGYTF
J: TRBJ1-6; size: -; length: 14; V: TRBV5-1; D: -; DNA: TGCGCCAGCAGCCCCCAGAGGGCCAATTCACCCCTCCACTTT; CDR3: CASSPQRANSPLHF
J: TRBJ1-2; size: many; length: 13; V: TRBV20-1; D: TRBD1; DNA: TGCAGTGCTAGACCAACAGGGGACTATGGCTACACCTTC; CDR3: CSARPTGDYGYTF
J: TRBJ1-5; size: few; length: 15; V: TRBV5-1; D: -; DNA: TGCGCCAGCAGCTTGGGAGCCTCAGATAACCAGCCCCAGCATTTT; CDR3: CASSLGASDNQPQHF